The rows below give T cell receptor beta chains drawn from one sample of a study of blood T cell repertoires in COVID-19. The repertoire was sequenced with immunoSEQ multiplex PCR; TCRdb's copy has only in-frame clones and lacks some. The sample consists of roughly 110,000 clones, 70% to 85% of them appearing once. The sample comprised peripheral blood. The receptors stem from a woman in her sixties or seventies with acute or convalescent COVID-19. Both conserved end residues are part of each CDR3. A D gene is named only where the DNA matches it firmly.

CDR3aa: CASSPTGNGGYTF
v_gene: TRBV27
j_gene: TRBJ1-2
d_gene: NA

CDR3aa: CASSLADGTSDWQETQYF
v_gene: TRBV7-9
j_gene: TRBJ2-5
d_gene: TRBD2

CDR3aa: CASSPRGSGSHEQYF
v_gene: TRBV11-3
j_gene: TRBJ2-7
d_gene: TRBD2

CDR3aa: CASSPGLAGVQQYF
v_gene: TRBV27
j_gene: TRBJ2-7
d_gene: TRBD2

CDR3aa: CASSVAGRDGYTF
v_gene: TRBV9
j_gene: TRBJ1-2
d_gene: NA

CDR3aa: CASSQDEFFTDSQNTEAFF
v_gene: TRBV4-2
j_gene: TRBJ1-1
d_gene: NA

CDR3aa: CASSSGQLQETQYF
v_gene: TRBV5-1
j_gene: TRBJ2-5
d_gene: NA

CDR3aa: CASSEARASQYNEQFF
v_gene: TRBV25-1
j_gene: TRBJ2-1
d_gene: NA

CDR3aa: CASSPAGGLNTEAFF
v_gene: TRBV7-9
j_gene: TRBJ1-1
d_gene: NA

CDR3aa: CATSRAPAAGLVNTEAFF
v_gene: TRBV15
j_gene: TRBJ1-1
d_gene: NA

CDR3aa: CSASRALLGGSAQYF
v_gene: TRBV20-1
j_gene: TRBJ2-3
d_gene: NA